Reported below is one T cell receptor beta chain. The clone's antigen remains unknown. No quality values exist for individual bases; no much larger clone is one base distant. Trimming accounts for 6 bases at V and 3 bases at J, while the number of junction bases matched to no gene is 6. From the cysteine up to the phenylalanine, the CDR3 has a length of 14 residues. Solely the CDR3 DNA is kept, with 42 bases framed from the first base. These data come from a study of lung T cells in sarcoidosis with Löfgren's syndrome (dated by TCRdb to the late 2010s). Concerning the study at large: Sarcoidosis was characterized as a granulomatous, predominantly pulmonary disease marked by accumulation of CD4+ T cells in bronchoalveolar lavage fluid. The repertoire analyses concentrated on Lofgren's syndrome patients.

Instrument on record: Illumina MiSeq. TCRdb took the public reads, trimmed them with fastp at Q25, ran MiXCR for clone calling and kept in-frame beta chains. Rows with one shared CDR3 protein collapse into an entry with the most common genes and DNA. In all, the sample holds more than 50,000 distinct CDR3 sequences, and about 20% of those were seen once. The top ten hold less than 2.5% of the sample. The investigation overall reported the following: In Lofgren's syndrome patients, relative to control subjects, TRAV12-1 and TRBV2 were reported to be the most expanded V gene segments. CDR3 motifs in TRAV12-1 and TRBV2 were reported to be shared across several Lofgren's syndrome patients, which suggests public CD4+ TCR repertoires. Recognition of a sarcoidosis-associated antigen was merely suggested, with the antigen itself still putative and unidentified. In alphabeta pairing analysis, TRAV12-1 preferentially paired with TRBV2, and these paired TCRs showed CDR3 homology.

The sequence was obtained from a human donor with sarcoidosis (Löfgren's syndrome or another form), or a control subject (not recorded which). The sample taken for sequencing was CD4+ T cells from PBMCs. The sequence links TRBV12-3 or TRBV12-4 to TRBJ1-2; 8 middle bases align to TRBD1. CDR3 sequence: CASRRTGSDYGYTF. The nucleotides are TGTGCCAGCAGAAGGACAGGGTCGGACTATGGCTACACCTTC.